Below, 14 T cell receptor beta chains from the same sample are listed, as sequenced in a study of cytomegalovirus exposure and HLA in healthy donors (dated by TCRdb to 2017 to 2019). Library preparation employed the immunoSEQ multiplex PCR assay. A mixture of 60 forward primers for TCR Vbeta segments and 13 reverse primers for TCR Jbeta segments was used in the multiplex PCR. In its TCRdb copy, this immuneACCESS table keeps in-frame sequences only and misses some clones. Where compared with another copy, unresolved V genes explain less than half of these, and the others have no known cause. The sample has 95,000 to 150,000 clones on record, 65% to 75% of them singletons. The top ten clonotypes cover around 4.2% of the sample. The source material was PBMCs. These receptors all come from a woman in her forties or fifties in good health and CMV-seropositive.

A few counts support this clone. The rearrangement joins TRBV7-2 to TRBJ2-5, with TRBD2 matching over 12 bases. The CDR3 is made up of 18 amino acids. CDR1 and CDR2 from the germline V gene are SGHTA and FQGNSA. V trimming: 1 base; J trimming: 5 bases; junction bases outside the gene matches: 11. The CDR3 protein is CASSLGGASGGAWETQYF. The CDR3 DNA reads TGTGCCAGCAGCTTAGGGGGAGCTAGCGGGGGGGCCTGGGAGACCCAGTACTTC.

The V and J genes are TRBV6-5 and TRBJ2-7; a possible D gene is TRBD2 (6 bases). The CDR3 consists of 13 residues. The V end lost 6 bases, the J end lost 3 bases, and 12 bases lay between the germline ends. The V gene's germline CDR1 is MNHEY and CDR2 SVGAGI. CDR3 loop: CASRPGLHYEQYF. The CDR3 DNA follows: TGTGCCAGCAGACCGGGACTCCACTACGAGCAGTACTTC.

This clone was counted at least ten times. The chain uses TRBV9 and TRBJ1-3, with a weak D call TRBD1 (5 bases). Trimming shortened V by 4 bases and J by 0 bases, and 17 bases separated the two germline ends. Looked up from germline, CDR1 is SGDLS and CDR2 is YYNGEE. The CDR3 has 17 residues. CDR3 loop: CASSPGGRILSGNTIYF. As DNA, the CDR3 is TGTGCCAGCAGCCCGGGGGGACGGATCCTCTCTGGAAACACCATATATTTT.

The chain is built from TRBV10-2 and TRBJ2-1; perhaps TRBD2 as D (5 bases). Deletions cut 4 bases from V and 7 bases from J, with 11 bases between. The CDR3 is 13 residues long. Germline V gene lookup returns CDR1 WSHSY and CDR2 SAAADI. The CDR3 loop reads CASSGQRGNEQFF. The CDR3 nucleotides are TGCGCCAGCAGTGGGCAGAGAGGGAATGAGCAGTTCTTC.

Written as DNA, the CDR3 is TGCGCCAGCAGCCAGGGCAGGGGGATCTCTGGAAACACCATATATTTT. Its translation: CASSQGRGISGNTIYF. V and J are TRBV4-1 and TRBJ1-3; TRBD1 aligns across 7 bases. The CDR3 covers 16 residues. CDR1 is MGHRA, CDR2 YSYEKL, per germline. V lost 3 bases, J lost 0 bases, and 5 bases stayed unmatched.

The genes are TRBV2 and TRBJ1-2; D may be TRBD1 (6 bases). In germline, CDR1 is SNHLY, CDR2 FYNNEI. This CDR3 has 13 residues. With 6 bases removed from V and 4 bases from J, the gap between germline ends came to 12 bases. CDR3 sequence reads: CASSYGQIYGYTF. The CDR3 nucleotides are TGTGCCAGCAGCTACGGACAGATCTATGGCTACACCTTC.

The rearrangement uses TRBV15 and TRBJ2-7, with D possibly matching TRBD2 (5 bases). Trimming shortened V by 0 bases and J by 2 bases, and 11 bases separated the two germline ends. CDR1 LNHNV and CDR2 YYDKDF come from the germline V gene (reference sequence). The CDR3 loop spans 15 amino acids. CDR3 DNA: TGTGCCACCAGCAGAGATAGCGCAGGAGCCTACGAGCAGTACTTC. The encoded protein is CATSRDSAGAYEQYF.

This clone appeared a few times. The chain links TRBV6-4 to TRBJ2-3; 10 bases agree with TRBD1. The CDR3 covers 15 residues. Germline V gene data show CDR1 as MRHNA and CDR2 as SNTAGT. The V segment lost 3 bases and the J segment 4 bases; nucleotides outside the gene matches: 4. The CDR3 reads CASSELGTGADTQYF. Here the CDR3 DNA reads TGTGCCAGCAGTGAACTCGGGACAGGGGCAGATACGCAGTATTTT.

The V and J genes are TRBV20-1 and TRBJ2-5; D might be TRBD1 (5 bases). The CDR3 loop spans 11 amino acids. CDR1 and CDR2 from the germline V gene are DFQATT and SNEGSKA (reference sequence). The CDR3 sequence is CSTGTGETQYF. The CDR3, as DNA: TGCAGCACTGGAACAGGAGAGACCCAGTACTTC.

The rearrangement links TRBV27 to TRBJ2-1; D possibly corresponds to TRBD2 (6 bases). The V gene lost 3 bases and the J gene lost 4 bases, with 13 bases spanning the gap. The germline V gene has CDR1 MNHEY and CDR2 SMNVEV (reference sequence). The CDR3 is 15 residues long. The CDR3 nucleotides are TGTGCCAGCAGTTTCGGGGGATCAAGGTACAATGAGCAGTTCTTC. Its translation: CASSFGGSRYNEQFF.

J is TRBJ2-5 and V is TRBV5-1, with 7 positions matching TRBD1. The CDR3 contains 14 residues. Germline CDR1 and CDR2: SGHRS and YFSETQ. With V trimmed by 4 bases and J by 2 bases, 5 bases remained unmatched. The CDR3 region is CASSTGQPQETQYF. DNA of the CDR3: TGCGCCAGCAGCACGGGACAGCCTCAAGAGACCCAGTACTTC.

V is TRBV6-6 and J is TRBJ2-7; TRBD1 agrees at 8 bases. J gave up 5 bases and V 5 bases, and 14 bases lay outside the gene matches. The CDR3 is made up of 16 amino acids. Germline CDR1 is MNHNY and CDR2 is SVGAGI (reference sequence). CDR3 sequence (DNA): TGTGCCAGCAGTCCCACCCAGGGGGCTGTCGTCCACGAGCAGTACTTC. It is translated as CASSPTQGAVVHEQYF.

The chain uses TRBV12-5 and TRBJ1-5, with a tentative D call TRBD1 (5 bases). The germline V gene encodes CDR1 LGHNT and CDR2 FRNRAP. V shed 7 bases and J shed 0 bases, with 19 bases lying between them. This CDR3 has 17 residues. The DNA for the CDR3 is TGTGCTAGTGCGGTTGGAGGGGAGTCCAATAGCAATCAGCCCCAGCATTTT. This gives the protein CASAVGGESNSNQPQHF.

The rearrangement uses TRBV7-9 and TRBJ2-1; no clear D gene. V gave up 2 bases and J gave up 8 bases, with 10 bases separating them. The CDR3 contains 13 residues. Germline V gene data show CDR1 as SEHNR and CDR2 as FQNEAQ (reference sequence). For the CDR3, the DNA is TGTGCCAGCAGCTTATTTGTAGGAGATGAGCAGTTCTTC. Translation: CASSLFVGDEQFF.